This entry lists 3 T cell receptor beta chains sequenced from one sample in a study of blood T cell repertoires in COVID-19. Generated by immunoSEQ multiplex PCR, the TCRdb table keeps only in-frame clones and is missing some. The table shows roughly 200,000 clones, with 75% to 85% occurring only once. The specimen sequenced was peripheral blood. The receptor set was obtained from a woman aged 30 to 39 with COVID-19, enrolled during active disease.

The rearrangement uses TRBV9 and TRBJ2-7; weak D call: TRBD1 (7 bases). V was clipped by 4 bases and J by 5 bases, with 13 bases between them. Germline CDR1 SGDLS, CDR2 YYNGEE. The CDR3 runs 13 residues. The CDR3 region has the DNA TGTGCCAGCAGCCGTGGAGGGGGCAACGAGCAGTACTTC. This translates into CASSRGGGNEQYF.

The genes are TRBV4-1 and TRBJ1-6; D is uncertain. The CDR3 is 14 residues long. Germline V gives CDR1 MGHRA, CDR2 YSYEKL. Trimming removed 0 bases from V and 9 bases from J, with 9 bases in between. CDR3 loop: CASSQELEGSPLHF. The CDR3 DNA sequence: TGCGCCAGCAGCCAAGAGTTAGAGGGTTCACCCCTCCACTTT.

The chain recombines TRBV19 with TRBJ1-2; D perhaps matches TRBD1 (6 bases). V lost 5 bases and J lost 1, with 11 bases in between. The length of the CDR3 is 14 residues. CDR1 LNHDA and CDR2 SQIVND come from the germline V gene (reference sequence). CDR3 coding DNA: TGTGCCAGTAGTGAAGACAGGATTAACTATGGCTACACCTTC. This sequence encodes CASSEDRINYGYTF.